These 6 T cell receptor beta chains were all obtained from the same sample, sequenced in a study of cytomegalovirus exposure and HLA in healthy donors. PCR used 60 Vbeta primers and 13 Jbeta primers. Data came from immunoSEQ multiplex PCR; TCRdb stores just in-frame clones and leaves some out. Among about 130,000 clones, 74% were seen once, and the ten largest hold approximately 4%. The source material was PBMCs. The origin of the receptors is a middle-aged man in good health and CMV-seropositive.

In this sample, this clone turned up a few times. This chain connects TRBV4-1 to TRBJ2-7, with D perhaps TRBD1 (5 bases). Germline V CDR1 and CDR2: MGHRA, YSYEKL. V was trimmed by 3 bases and J by 0 bases, leaving 15 bases between them. This CDR3 region has 16 residues. The CDR3 coding sequence is TGCGCCAGCAGCCATCCTAATACCGACAGCTCCTACGAGCAGTACTTC. It yields the protein CASSHPNTDSSYEQYF.

The CDR3 nucleotides read TGTGCCAGCAGAAAGGACAGGGGCGAGCAGTACTTC. Its protein is CASRKDRGEQYF. The V gene is TRBV27, the J gene TRBJ2-7; 9 bases are a match to TRBD1. This CDR3 comprises 12 residues. Germline-derived CDR1 and CDR2 are MNHEY and SMNVEV (reference sequence). The V segment lost 6 bases and the J segment 6 bases; nucleotides outside the gene matches: 3.

This clone was picked up a small number of times. The chain uses TRBV7-3 and TRBJ2-3; tentative D call: TRBD1 (5 bases). The germline V and J ends were trimmed by 4 bases and 2 bases, with 16 bases remaining between them. Germline CDR1 SGHTA, CDR2 FQGTGA. The CDR3 extends over 16 amino acids. The DNA for the CDR3 is TGTGCCAGCAGCTCCCCGACAGAGGTGGCCACAGATACGCAGTATTTT. Protein sequence: CASSSPTEVATDTQYF.

The V and J genes are TRBV6-1 and TRBJ2-2, with D perhaps TRBD2 (6 bases). Germline V gene sequence: CDR1 MNHNS, CDR2 SASEGT. There are 16 residues in the CDR3. Trimming removed 4 bases from V and 2 bases from J, with 14 bases in between. CDR3 bases: TGTGCCAGCAGTGTCTCACTAGCCTCAAACACCGGGGAGCTGTTTTTT. Amino acids: CASSVSLASNTGELFF.

As for this clone: The junction shows a germline mismatch at one end, possibly a read error. V is TRBV7-9 and J is TRBJ2-7; the match to TRBD2 covers 7 bases. Germline V gene data show CDR1 as SEHNR and CDR2 as FQNEAQ (reference sequence). The CDR3 totals 16 residues. CDR3 region: CSSRLFGAGEGAEQYF. The CDR3 coding sequence is TGTTCCAGCAGACTATTCGGCGCTGGGGAGGGCGCCGAGCAGTACTTC.

Only one count was recorded for this clone. This chain uses TRBV30 with TRBJ2-7; D is unresolved. The ends were cut back, 3 bases at V and 5 bases at J, with 11 bases in the middle. Germline V CDR1 and CDR2: GTSNPN, SVGIG (reference sequence). The CDR3 extends over 12 amino acids. CDR3 sequence: CAWSPSENEQYF. The CDR3 DNA sequence: TGTGCCTGGAGCCCGAGTGAGAACGAGCAGTACTTC.